Listed below are T cell receptor beta chains from one sample, sequenced in a study of CD8 T cell repertoires and HIV-1 epitope variants. Measured with immunoSEQ multiplex PCR; TCRdb has only the in-frame clones, and not every one. The repertoire includes some 5,000 clones, around 69% of them detected once, and around 43% sits in the top ten. The antigens of these receptors remain unknown. Sequencing was done on a sample of cultured CD8+ T cells derived from PBMCs. The origin of the receptors is a male donor with HIV. The CDR3 runs from the conserved cysteine through the conserved F or W. Fields, in order: clone size, D gene, V gene, J gene, CDR3 protein, CDR3 DNA. The D gene is left open where the match is weak. The listing skips clone size in some rows; elsewhere it reads once, few, many or a size class.

>NA|NA|TRBV27|TRBJ2-7
CASSFTSSYEQYF
TGTGCCAGCAGTTTTACAAGCTCCTACGAGCAGTACTTC
>few|NA|TRBV13|TRBJ1-6
CASSFSTPGPLHF
TGTGCCAGCAGCTTTAGTACCCCAGGACCACTCCACTTT
>NA|TRBD2|TRBV9|TRBJ2-3
CASSTTSLDTQYF
TGTGCCAGCAGCACGACTAGCCTGGATACGCAGTATTTT
>NA|NA|TRBV28|TRBJ2-3
CASSPGAGATDTQYF
TGTGCCAGCAGTCCCGGGGCAGGGGCCACAGATACGCAGTATTTT
>NA|NA|TRBV7-9|TRBJ2-1
CASSSNREWVSYNEQFF
TGTGCCAGCAGTTCCAACAGGGAATGGGTCTCCTACAATGAGCAGTTCTTC
>NA|NA|TRBV6-5|TRBJ1-5
CASSYAGSNQPQHF
TGTGCCAGCAGTTACGCAGGGAGCAATCAGCCCCAGCATTTT
>NA|TRBD2|TRBV28|TRBJ2-1
CASSLTSGRYDEQFF
TGTGCCAGCAGTTTAACTAGCGGGAGGTATGATGAGCAGTTCTTC
>NA|TRBD1|TRBV7-3|TRBJ2-1
CASSLTGTGVGYNEQFF
TGTGCCAGCAGCTTAACCGGGACAGGGGTTGGGTACAATGAGCAGTTCTTC
>NA|NA|TRBV7-9|TRBJ2-7
CASSLPANYEQYF
TGTGCCAGCAGCTTACCAGCTAATTACGAGCAGTACTTC
>few|NA|TRBV5-1|TRBJ2-7
CASSFFGSDEQYF
TGCGCCAGCAGCTTCTTTGGGTCCGACGAGCAGTACTTC
>NA|NA|TRBV11-2|TRBJ1-3
CASSINSLDGNTIYF
TGTGCCAGCAGCATCAACAGCTTAGATGGAAACACCATATATTTT
>NA|TRBD2|TRBV7-6|TRBJ2-2
CASSLGTSGTGELFF
TGTGCCAGCAGCTTAGGGACTAGCGGGACCGGGGAGCTGTTTTTT
>once|TRBD2|TRBV5-4|TRBJ2-5
CASSLRGGDKETQYF
TGTGCCAGCAGCTTACGGGGGGGGGACAAAGAGACCCAGTACTTC
>few|NA|TRBV11-1|TRBJ2-3
CASSLVPSLTTDTQYF
TGTGCCAGCAGCTTAGTCCCTAGTCTTACCACAGATACGCAGTATTTT
>NA|NA|TRBV15|TRBJ2-2
CATKGEANTGELFF
TGTGCCACCAAGGGGGAAGCGAACACCGGGGAGCTGTTTTTT
>NA|TRBD1|TRBV5-4|TRBJ1-4
CASSPGGRTGNEKLFF
TGTGCCAGCAGCCCCGGGGGGAGGACAGGGAATGAAAAACTGTTTTTT
>NA|TRBD1|TRBV9|TRBJ1-1
CASSSPGTGVISTEAFF
TGTGCCAGCAGTTCCCCCGGGACAGGGGTGATTTCCACTGAAGCTTTCTTT
>NA|NA|TRBV28|TRBJ2-2
CASSLTRTGELFF
TGTGCCAGCAGTTTAACCCGCACCGGGGAGCTGTTTTTT
>NA|NA|TRBV6-1|TRBJ2-1
CASSEGTSRGFF
TGTGCCAGCAGTGAAGGTACTAGCAGGGGGTTCTTC
>few|TRBD1|TRBV7-9|TRBJ2-7
CASSHMTGVSEQYF
TGTGCCAGCAGCCATATGACAGGGGTTAGCGAGCAGTACTTC
>NA|NA|TRBV28|TRBJ1-5
CASSSMDGYQPQHF
TGTGCCAGCAGTTCCATGGACGGATATCAGCCCCAGCATTTT
>once|TRBD1|TRBV7-2|TRBJ2-7
CASSYQRGTVAYEQYF
TGTGCCAGCAGCTACCAGAGGGGGACAGTTGCCTACGAGCAGTACTTC
>NA|NA|TRBV27|TRBJ1-5
CASSLSFSNQPQHF
TGTGCCAGCAGTTTATCGTTTAGCAATCAGCCCCAGCATTTT
>NA|NA|TRBV19|TRBJ1-6
CASRPEDHYNSPLHF
TGTGCCAGTCGTCCTGAGGATCATTATAATTCACCCCTCCACTTT
>NA|TRBD2|TRBV11-2|TRBJ2-1
CASSPVAGGLNEQFF
TGTGCCAGCAGCCCAGTAGCGGGGGGGCTCAATGAGCAGTTCTTC
>NA|NA|TRBV19|TRBJ1-5
CASSAPGGNQPQHF
TGTGCCAGTAGTGCCCCAGGGGGCAATCAGCCCCAGCATTTT
>NA|NA|TRBV6-6|TRBJ1-1
CASSYNEDTEAFF
TGTGCCAGCAGTTACAATGAGGACACTGAAGCTTTCTTT
>NA|NA|TRBV7-3|TRBJ1-4
CASSKDSSNEKLFF
TGTGCCAGCAGCAAGGACAGCAGCAATGAAAAACTGTTTTTT
>NA|TRBD1|TRBV28|TRBJ2-7
CASSLQDRAYEQYF
TGTGCCAGCAGTTTACAGGACAGGGCTTACGAGCAGTACTTC
>NA|TRBD2|TRBV19|TRBJ2-4
CASRVTSGGDVIQYF
TGTGCCAGTAGAGTGACTAGCGGGGGGGATGTCATTCAGTACTTC
>NA|TRBD1|TRBV5-1|TRBJ2-1
CASSLMPGTDNEQFF
TGCGCCAGCAGCTTAATGCCTGGGACAGACAATGAGCAGTTCTTC
>NA|TRBD2|TRBV28|TRBJ2-1
CASSSYPSGSRVEQFF
TGTGCCAGCAGTTCCTACCCTAGCGGGAGTCGCGTTGAGCAGTTCTTC
>NA|TRBD2|TRBV4-3|TRBJ2-1
CASSQDEAGAYGEQFF
TGCGCCAGCAGCCAAGATGAAGCGGGGGCCTATGGTGAGCAGTTCTTC
>few|NA|TRBV30|TRBJ2-7
CAWTREYEQYF
TGTGCCTGGACTAGGGAATACGAGCAGTACTTC
>NA|NA|TRBV19|TRBJ2-1
CASSMSGLYNEQFF
TGTGCCAGTAGTATGTCGGGACTTTACAATGAGCAGTTCTTC
>NA|TRBD2|TRBV29-1|TRBJ2-1
CSVQLGGRGVEQFF
TGCAGCGTGCAACTCGGGGGGAGAGGGGTTGAGCAGTTCTTC
>NA|NA|TRBV5-1|TRBJ2-7
CASSLQGFTDEQYF
TGCGCCAGCAGCTTACAAGGGTTTACCGACGAGCAGTACTTC
>NA|NA|TRBV2|TRBJ1-5
CASSDRTVSNQPQHF
TGTGCCAGCAGTGACAGGACAGTAAGCAATCAGCCCCAGCATTTT
>NA|NA|TRBV7-7|TRBJ2-2
CASSLTANTGELFF
TGTGCCAGCAGCTTAACAGCGAACACCGGGGAGCTGTTTTTT
>NA|TRBD2|TRBV19|TRBJ2-1
CASTMGAGGRNEQFF
TGTGCCAGTACAATGGGAGCGGGAGGGCGGAATGAGCAGTTCTTC
>once|TRBD2|TRBV27|TRBJ2-1
CASSLQWLADGNEQFF
TGTGCCAGCAGTTTACAATGGCTAGCGGACGGGAATGAGCAGTTCTTC
>once|TRBD2|TRBV28|TRBJ2-3
CASSLASGGGTDTQYF
TGTGCCAGCAGTTTAGCTAGCGGGGGAGGTACAGATACGCAGTATTTT
>NA|TRBD2|TRBV9|TRBJ2-1
CASSVRDSGRTVGNEQFF
TGTGCCAGCAGCGTACGTGATAGCGGGAGGACTGTGGGGAATGAGCAGTTCTTC
>NA|NA|TRBV7-2|TRBJ2-2
CASSLGLGELYTGELFF
TGTGCCAGCAGCTTAGGCCTAGGGGAGTTATACACCGGGGAGCTGTTTTTT
>NA|TRBD2|TRBV6-6|TRBJ2-5
CASSYLAGGDKRTQYF
TGTGCCAGCAGTTATCTAGCGGGGGGGGACAAAAGGACCCAGTACTTC
>NA|NA|TRBV19|TRBJ1-5
CASSGKGYQPQHF
TGTGCCAGTAGTGGGAAGGGTTATCAGCCCCAGCATTTT
>NA|NA|TRBV6-5|TRBJ2-2
CASSRDVTGELFF
TGTGCCAGCAGCCGGGACGTCACCGGGGAGCTGTTTTTT
>NA|NA|TRBV27|TRBJ2-7
CASSFQSHEQYF
TGTGCCAGCAGTTTTCAGAGCCACGAGCAGTACTTC
>NA|TRBD1|TRBV5-6|TRBJ2-7
CASSLVRDDRGYGQYF
TGTGCCAGCAGCTTGGTAAGAGATGACAGGGGTTACGGGCAGTACTTC
>NA|TRBD2|TRBV6-4|TRBJ2-1
CASSPSGRPSYNEQFF
TGTGCCAGCAGCCCTAGCGGGAGGCCTTCCTACAATGAGCAGTTCTTC
>NA|TRBD1|TRBV7-3|TRBJ2-2
CASSSPVQGAANTGELFF
TGTGCCAGCTCAAGTCCGGTACAGGGGGCAGCGAACACCGGGGAGCTGTTTTTT
>once|NA|TRBV2|TRBJ2-1
CASREEVGVYNEQFF
TGTGCCAGCAGAGAGGAAGTCGGGGTCTATAATGAGCAGTTCTTC
>NA|TRBD1|TRBV23-1|TRBJ1-5
CASSQSQPGTGGPPGNQPQHF
TGCGCCAGCAGTCAATCCCAGCCCGGGACAGGGGGTCCCCCCGGCAATCAGCCCCAGCATTTT
>NA|NA|TRBV7-9|TRBJ2-2
CAGTTSNTGELFF
TGTGCCGGAACCACGTCGAACACCGGGGAGCTGTTTTTT
>NA|NA|TRBV4-1|TRBJ2-7
CASSQTVGSSYEQYF
TGCGCCAGCAGCCAAACAGTGGGTAGCTCCTACGAGCAGTACTTC
>NA|NA|TRBV2|TRBJ2-2
CASKSTYANTGELFF
TGTGCCAGCAAGTCAACATACGCGAACACCGGGGAGCTGTTTTTT
>few|TRBD1|TRBV28|TRBJ2-7
CASSFRGTGGHTYEQYF
TGTGCCAGCAGTTTCAGGGGGACAGGGGGTCATACCTACGAGCAGTACTTC
>NA|TRBD2|TRBV4-1|TRBJ2-7
CASSQLAGDHEQYF
TGCGCCAGCAGCCAACTAGCGGGAGACCACGAGCAGTACTTC
>few|NA|TRBV9|TRBJ1-1
CASSPHPPIGDTEAFF
TGTGCCAGCAGCCCCCATCCCCCCATTGGGGACACTGAAGCTTTCTTT